Below are 25 T cell receptor beta chains sequenced from a single sample in a study of technical replicates of blood from a few donors (dated by TCRdb to 2016 to 2017). Libraries were constructed by the immunoSEQ multiplex PCR assay. TCRdb retrieved this table from immuneACCESS and kept in-frame rearrangements only. Not all clones are present; in checked studies, unresolved V genes account for under half, and no reason is known for the remainder. The sample records tens of thousands of clones, roughly 92% of which are singletons. The ten largest clones capture around 0.24% of the sample. Source material: T cells isolated from PBMCs. The receptors here all came from a human donor in good health.

As concerns this clone: A read error may produce the germline difference seen at one junction end. The CDR3 coding sequence is TGTGCTAGCAGCTCGGGGGTTGGAGGGGGCCTCCGCGAGACCCAGTACTTC. Translation gives CASSSGVGGGLRETQYF. This rearrangement joins TRBV7-7 to TRBJ2-5, with a possible D match to TRBD1 (7 bases). Germline-derived CDR1 and CDR2 are SSHAT and FNYEAQ (reference sequence). This CDR3 contains 17 residues.

The gene calls are TRBV11-2 and TRBJ2-7, with D hard to call. V lost 2 bases, J lost 3 bases, and 14 bases lay in between. Germline V gives CDR1 SGHAT, CDR2 FQNNGV. The CDR3 has 15 residues. The DNA of the CDR3 is TGTGCCAGCAGCTTAAAATCCGCCACCTACTACGAGCAGTACTTC. It yields the protein CASSLKSATYYEQYF.

J is TRBJ2-1 and V is TRBV6-5, with D possibly TRBD2 on 5 matching bases. With 3 bases removed from V and 6 bases from J, the gap between germline ends came to 12 bases. This CDR3 has 14 residues. From germline, CDR1 is MNHEY and CDR2 SVGAGI. The CDR3 is CASSYSGRINEQFF. For the CDR3, the DNA is TGTGCCAGCAGTTATAGTGGGAGAATCAATGAGCAGTTCTTC.

This rearrangement joins TRBV18 to TRBJ2-2; D remains unclear. The germline V gene encodes CDR1 KGHSH and CDR2 LQKENI. V was shortened by 3 bases and J by 5 bases, with 19 bases between the two germline ends. This CDR3 spans 17 amino acids. The CDR3 spells CASSPRLRGVETGELFF. DNA for the CDR3: TGTGCCAGCTCACCGCGTTTGAGAGGAGTTGAAACCGGGGAGCTGTTTTTT.

This sequence joins TRBV28 and TRBJ2-7; 7 nucleotides line up with TRBD1. V shed 6 bases, J shed 4 bases, and the junction held 15 bases outside the gene matches. Germline assignment: CDR1 MDHEN and CDR2 SYDVKM. This CDR3 is built from 16 residues. CDR3 nucleotides: TGTGCCAGCAGATCTACCGGGACAGAAAAAAATTACGAGCAGTACTTC. Its translation: CASRSTGTEKNYEQYF.

The rearrangement joins TRBV4-1 to TRBJ2-3; 8 bases line up with TRBD2. Germline CDR1 reads MGHRA; CDR2 reads YSYEKL. Trimming removed 6 bases from V and 6 bases from J; junction bases left unmatched: 8. CDR3 size: 14 residues. CDR3 nucleotide sequence: TGCGCCAGCAGAGCCGGGACTAGTCCTGATACGCAGTATTTT. Amino acids: CASRAGTSPDTQYF.

In its sample, this clone was seen a few times. CDR3 nucleotides: TGTGCCAGCAGCGTGGGGGGTAGCGGGGTGAACACCGGGGAGCTGTTTTTT. This translates into CASSVGGSGVNTGELFF. V usage is TRBV9 and J usage is TRBJ2-2, with 8 positions matching TRBD2. With V trimmed by 2 bases and J by 1 base, 7 bases remained unmatched. CDR3 size: 17 residues. CDR1 and CDR2 from the germline V gene are SGDLS and YYNGEE.

This chain links TRBV5-1 with TRBJ2-1; D is perhaps TRBD2 (6 bases). CDR1 is SGHRS, CDR2 YFSETQ, per germline. Trimming took off 4 bases at V and 5 bases at J, with 16 bases between the two ends. This CDR3 has 15 amino acids. In nucleotides, the CDR3 is TGCGCCAGCAGCCCCGTCCGGGACTTCCACAATGAGCAGTTCTTC. This translates into CASSPVRDFHNEQFF.

The chain carries TRBV12-5 and TRBJ1-4; TRBD1 matches 7 bases. The CDR3 consists of 16 residues. Germline V gene data show CDR1 as LGHNT and CDR2 as FRNRAP. Trimming at V came to 6 bases and at J to 7 bases, leaving 14 bases not matched to a gene. In nucleotides, the CDR3 is TGTGCTAGTGGCCACCCCCAAGGGGGCGCGGGTGAAAAACTGTTTTTT. Translated: CASGHPQGGAGEKLFF.

The chain employs TRBV29-1 and TRBJ2-2; D may be TRBD1 (6 bases). V was pared by 4 bases and J by 5 bases, with 14 bases between. CDR1 is SQVTM and CDR2 is ANQGSEA in the germline V gene. This CDR3 has 14 residues. CDR3 amino acids: CSVVLQGSTGELFF. The CDR3 region has the DNA TGCAGCGTTGTCCTACAGGGAAGTACCGGGGAGCTGTTTTTT.

The V and J genes are TRBV6-5 and TRBJ2-7, with 8 bases fitting TRBD1. The CDR3 contains 15 residues. Germline CDR1 MNHEY, CDR2 SVGAGI. Germline trimming cut 0 bases from V and 6 bases from J; bases unmatched to any gene: 7. The CDR3 spells CASSYSPDRAVEQYF. CDR3 sequence (DNA): TGTGCCAGCAGTTACTCCCCGGACAGGGCCGTCGAGCAGTACTTC.

In regard to this clone: Germline is not matched at one junction end, which may reflect a read error. The CDR3 region is CASSSDRGNTIYF. The CDR3 region has the DNA TGTGCTAGCAGCAGTGACAGGGGGAACACCATATATTTT. The chain joins TRBV7-7 to TRBJ1-3; 9 positions match TRBD1. Germline CDR1 is SSHAT and CDR2 is FNYEAQ (reference sequence). The CDR3 contains 13 residues.

The V and J genes are TRBV1 and TRBJ1-1; the table's D call, TRBD1, was not checked against the DNA. TRBV1 is reported as a pseudogene. The CDR3 is 12 residues long. In DNA, the CDR3 is TGCACCAGCAGCCAAGGGCAATATGAAGCTTTCTTT. Protein: CTSSQGQYEAFF.

The CDR3 protein is CASSFILNSPLHF. The CDR3 DNA follows: TGTGCCAGCAGCTTTATACTGAATTCACCCCTCCACTTT. The J gene is TRBJ1-6, the V gene TRBV11-3; no firm D call. This CDR3 has 13 residues. Germline V gives CDR1 SGHNT, CDR2 YENEEA. Deletions cut 3 bases from V and 7 bases from J, with 7 bases between. Full variable domain (missing parts from reference TRBV11-3 and TRBJ1-6): EAGVVQSPRYKIIEKKQPVAFWCNPISGHNTLYWYLQNLGQGPELLIRYENEEAVDDSQLPKDRFSAERLKGVDSTLKIQPAELGDSAVYLCASSFILNSPLHFGNGTRLTVT.

The chain combines TRBV5-4 with TRBJ1-1, with a possible D match to TRBD1 (5 bases). V lost 4 bases to trimming and J lost 4 bases, with 14 bases between them. The CDR3 sequence is 14 residues long. Germline V gene lookup returns CDR1 SGHNT and CDR2 YYREEE (reference sequence). CDR3 loop: CASSAAGWGTEAFF. The CDR3, as DNA: TGTGCCAGCAGCGCGGCAGGGTGGGGCACTGAAGCTTTCTTT.

The chain recombines TRBV10-1 with TRBJ2-7, with 7 bases matching TRBD2. Germline V gene sequence: CDR1 WNHNN, CDR2 SYGVQD (reference sequence). V trimming: 0 bases; J trimming: 3 bases; junction bases outside the gene matches: 5. The CDR3 covers 15 residues. The CDR3: CASSESASGYYEQYF. The CDR3 region has the DNA TGCGCCAGCAGTGAGTCAGCTAGCGGATACTACGAGCAGTACTTC.

V gene TRBV13 combines with J gene TRBJ2-3; TRBD1 agrees at 8 bases. Germline V gene lookup returns CDR1 PRHDT and CDR2 FYEKMQ (reference sequence). The CDR3 runs to 16 residues. The junction had 7 bases not matched to a gene; V was cut back by 3 bases and J by 2 bases. The CDR3, as DNA: TGTGCCAGCAGCTTGCCACTGGGACAGGTCACAGATACGCAGTATTTT. Amino acids: CASSLPLGQVTDTQYF.

The rearrangement joins TRBV10-3 to TRBJ2-7, with TRBD2 identical over 16 bases. Germline loops: CDR1 ENHRY, CDR2 SYGVKD. V dropped 4 bases and J dropped 4; count of bases not matched to a gene: 4. This CDR3 has 16 amino acids. CDR3 sequence (DNA): TGTGCCATCAGTGGGGGACTAGCGGGAGGGTTATACGAGCAGTACTTC. It specifies CAISGGLAGGLYEQYF.

The chain links TRBV9 to TRBJ2-5, with 9 positions matching TRBD1. V lost 1 base, J lost 5 bases, and 6 bases stayed unmatched. The germline CDR1 and CDR2 sequences are SGDLS and YYNGEE. The CDR3 totals 15 residues. This CDR3 is CASSVWGQGIETQYF. The CDR3 DNA sequence: TGTGCCAGCAGCGTATGGGGACAGGGTATCGAGACCCAGTACTTC.

This chain connects TRBV6-5 to TRBJ1-1; D is undetermined. The CDR3 is 14 amino acids. The germline V and J ends were trimmed by 7 bases and 4 bases, with 16 bases remaining between them. Germline CDR1 reads MNHEY; CDR2 reads SVGAGI. The CDR3 sequence is CASIRTLMGTEAFF. For the CDR3, the DNA is TGTGCCAGCATTCGGACTCTAATGGGCACTGAAGCTTTCTTT.

The chain couples TRBV5-4 to TRBJ1-2; 10 nucleotides match TRBD1. Germline values: CDR1 SGHNT, CDR2 YYREEE (reference sequence). This CDR3 has 14 amino acids. After removal of 4 bases from V and 8 bases from J, the junction contained 8 bases not matched to a gene. The CDR3 DNA reads as TGTGCCAGCAGCACCGGACAGGGGGTCGGAGGCTACACCTTC. This encodes CASSTGQGVGGYTF.

The V gene is TRBV4-1, the J gene TRBJ1-1, with 7 positions matching TRBD1. There are 16 residues in the CDR3. Germline assignment: CDR1 MGHRA and CDR2 YSYEKL. The junction had 11 bases not matched to a gene; V was cut back by 4 bases and J by 3 bases. The DNA for the CDR3 is TGCGCCAGCAGCCGTTTTACAGGGGCGGCGGACACTGAAGCTTTCTTT. Residues: CASSRFTGAADTEAFF.

This chain links TRBV10-3 with TRBJ2-1; 10 bases fit TRBD2. Per germline, CDR1 ENHRY and CDR2 SYGVKD. This CDR3 comprises 13 residues. V shed 8 bases, J shed 9 bases, and the junction held 7 bases outside the gene matches. CDR3 in DNA: TGTGCCATCTCTAGCGGGAGTCCCCCTGAGCAGTTCTTC. Its protein product is CAISSGSPPEQFF.

The J gene is TRBJ2-7, the V gene TRBV7-9, with TRBD2 matching over 8 bases. Germline V CDR1 and CDR2: SEHNR, FQNEAQ (reference sequence). This CDR3 spans 14 amino acids. After removal of 5 bases from V and 2 bases from J, the junction contained 5 bases not matched to a gene. In DNA form, the CDR3 reads TGTGCCAGCAGCCCCGGTAGCGGGACCTACGAGCAGTACTTC. It specifies CASSPGSGTYEQYF.

The chain employs TRBV4-1 and TRBJ2-1; TRBD1 is a possible D gene (6 bases). Germline values: CDR1 MGHRA, CDR2 YSYEKL. This CDR3 is 16 amino acids long. V lost 3 bases, J lost 3 bases, and 15 bases lay in between. The CDR3 DNA reads TGCGCCAGCAGCCAGAAAAAGGGGGAGTTCTACAATGAGCAGTTCTTC. As protein: CASSQKKGEFYNEQFF.